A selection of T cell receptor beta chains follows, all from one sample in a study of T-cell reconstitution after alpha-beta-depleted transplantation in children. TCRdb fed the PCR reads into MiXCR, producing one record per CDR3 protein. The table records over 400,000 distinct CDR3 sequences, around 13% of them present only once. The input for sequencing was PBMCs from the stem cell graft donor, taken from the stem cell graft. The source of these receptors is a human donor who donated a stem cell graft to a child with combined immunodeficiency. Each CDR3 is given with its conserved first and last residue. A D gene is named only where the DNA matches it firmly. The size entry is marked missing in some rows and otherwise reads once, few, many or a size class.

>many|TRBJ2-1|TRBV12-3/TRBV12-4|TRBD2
CASSLALAGTYNEQFF
TGTGCCAGCAGTCTCGCACTAGCGGGGACCTACAATGAGCAGTTCTTC
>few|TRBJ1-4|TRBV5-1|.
CASSLNPGNGNEKLFF
TGCGCCAGCAGCTTGAATCCAGGGAATGGTAATGAAAAACTGTTTTTT
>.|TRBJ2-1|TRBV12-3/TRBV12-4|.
CASRPTGGDEQFF
TGTGCCAGCAGACCTACAGGGGGGGATGAGCAGTTCTTC
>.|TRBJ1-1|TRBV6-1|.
CASTARGAAEAFF
TGTGCCAGCACTGCTAGAGGGGCTGCAGAAGCTTTCTTT
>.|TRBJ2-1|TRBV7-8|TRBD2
CASSSLAGGAYNEQFF
TGTGCCAGCAGCTCTCTAGCGGGAGGTGCCTACAATGAGCAGTTCTTC
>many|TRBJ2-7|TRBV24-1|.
CATSDSYRTLSGSYEQYF
TGTGCCACCAGTGATTCTTACAGAACCCTCTCGGGCTCCTACGAGCAGTACTTC
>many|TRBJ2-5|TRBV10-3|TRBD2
CAISPSGEQETQYF
TGTGCCATCTCTCCTAGCGGGGAGCAAGAGACCCAGTACTTC
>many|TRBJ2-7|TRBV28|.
CASSLSGGIYEQYF
TGTGCCAGCAGTTTATCAGGGGGGATCTACGAGCAGTACTTC
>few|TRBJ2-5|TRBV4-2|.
CASSQEPRLKGRETQYF
TGTGCCAGCAGCCAAGAGCCCCGCTTAAAAGGCAGGGAGACCCAGTACTTC
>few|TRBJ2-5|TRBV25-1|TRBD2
CASSEPSGLAGGETQYF
TGTGCCAGCAGTGAACCCTCGGGACTAGCGGGAGGAGAGACCCAGTACTTC
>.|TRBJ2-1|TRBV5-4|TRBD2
CASSSRLAGGPSYYNEQFF
TGTGCCAGCAGCTCCCGCCTAGCGGGAGGGCCTTCCTACTACAATGAGCAGTTCTTC
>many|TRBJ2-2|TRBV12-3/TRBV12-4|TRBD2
CASSSRLAGPGELFF
TGTGCCAGCAGTTCCCGACTAGCGGGACCCGGGGAGCTGTTTTTT
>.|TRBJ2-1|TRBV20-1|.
CSAVEHSYNEQFF
TGCAGTGCTGTGGAACACTCCTACAATGAGCAGTTCTTC
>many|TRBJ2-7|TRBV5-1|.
CASSLLPRSEAHLF
TGCGCCAGCAGCTTGTTGCCTCGGAGTGAGGCCCATTTGTTC
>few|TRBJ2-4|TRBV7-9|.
CASSSGTAKNIQYF
TGTGCCAGCAGCTCAGGGACAGCCAAAAACATTCAGTACTTC
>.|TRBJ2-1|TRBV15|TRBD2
CATSSLLAGVYRATYNEQFF
TGTGCCACCAGCAGTCTCCTAGCGGGAGTCTATAGAGCAACATACAATGAGCAGTTCTTC
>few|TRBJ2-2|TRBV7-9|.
CASSALTGELFF
TGTGCCAGCAGCGCCCTCACCGGGGAGCTGTTTTTT
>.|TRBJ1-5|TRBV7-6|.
CASSLDPDMYSNQPQHF
TGTGCCAGCAGCTTAGACCCTGACATGTATAGCAATCAGCCCCAGCATTTT
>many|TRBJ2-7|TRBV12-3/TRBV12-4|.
CASSGTAASYEQYF
TGTGCCAGCAGTGGGACGGCCGCGTCCTACGAGCAGTACTTC
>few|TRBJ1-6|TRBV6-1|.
CASTLTFSYNSPLHF
TGTGCCAGCACCTTGACTTTCTCCTATAATTCACCCCTCCACTTT
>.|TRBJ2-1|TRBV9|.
CASSVEGLLNEQFF
TGTGCCAGCAGCGTAGAAGGACTCCTCAATGAGCAGTTCTTC
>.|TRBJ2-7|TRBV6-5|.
CASSSFLGGYEQYF
TGTGCCAGCAGTTCCTTTTTGGGGGGCTACGAGCAGTACTTC
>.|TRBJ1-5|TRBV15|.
CATSEGTVPSYAAQHF
TGTGCCACCAGCGAAGGGACGGTCCCGTCCTATGCGGCCCAGCATTTT
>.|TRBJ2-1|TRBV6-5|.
CASSYVAEQFF
TGTGCCAGCAGTTACGTCGCCGAGCAGTTCTTC
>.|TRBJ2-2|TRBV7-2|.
CASSLGAGRELFF
TGTGCCAGCAGCTTGGGGGCGGGGAGGGAGCTGTTTTTT
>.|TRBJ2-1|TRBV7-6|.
CASSPVSSGLDNEQFF
TGTGCCAGCAGCCCCGTTTCCAGCGGACTTGACAATGAGCAGTTCTTC
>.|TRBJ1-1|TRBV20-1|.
CSARLPGLWNTEAFF
TGCAGTGCTAGGCTCCCGGGACTCTGGAACACTGAAGCTTTCTTT
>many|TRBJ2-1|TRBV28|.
CASSPGQWDNEQFF
TGTGCCAGCAGTCCAGGACAGTGGGACAATGAGCAGTTCTTC
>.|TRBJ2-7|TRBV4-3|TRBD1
CASSHRDRGVNEQYF
TGCGCCAGCAGCCACCGGGACAGGGGTGTCAACGAGCAGTACTTC
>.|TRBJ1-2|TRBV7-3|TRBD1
CASSLRGGSDGYTF
TGTGCCAGCAGCTTAAGAGGGGGCTCTGATGGCTACACCTTC
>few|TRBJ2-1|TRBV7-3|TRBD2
CASSLMGTSGAYEQFF
TGTGCCAGCAGCTTAATGGGGACTAGCGGGGCATATGAGCAGTTCTTC
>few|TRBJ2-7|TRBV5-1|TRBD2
CASRPGGLAYEQYF
TGCGCCAGTCGCCCGGGGGGTCTAGCCTACGAGCAGTACTTC
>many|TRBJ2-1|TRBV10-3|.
CASSGLSLYNEQFF
TGTGCCTCATCGGGACTCTCCTTGTACAATGAGCAGTTCTTC
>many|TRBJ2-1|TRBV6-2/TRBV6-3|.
CATHQSSYNEQFF
TGTGCCACCCACCAGTCTAGTTACAATGAGCAGTTCTTC
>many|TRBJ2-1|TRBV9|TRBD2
CASSVSGESYNEQFF
TGTGCCAGCAGCGTTAGCGGGGAAAGTTACAATGAGCAGTTCTTC
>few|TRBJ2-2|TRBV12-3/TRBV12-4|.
CASSLATRANTGELFF
TGTGCCAGCAGTTTAGCCACCAGGGCGAACACCGGGGAGCTGTTTTTT
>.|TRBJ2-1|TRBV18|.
CASSPGTSKNNEQFF
TGTGCCAGCTCACCGGGGACAAGTAAAAACAATGAGCAGTTCTTC
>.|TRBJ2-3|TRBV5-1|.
CASSSPMVPAQVTDTQYF
TGCGCCAGCAGCTCCCCGATGGTACCGGCGCAAGTCACAGATACGCAGTATTTT